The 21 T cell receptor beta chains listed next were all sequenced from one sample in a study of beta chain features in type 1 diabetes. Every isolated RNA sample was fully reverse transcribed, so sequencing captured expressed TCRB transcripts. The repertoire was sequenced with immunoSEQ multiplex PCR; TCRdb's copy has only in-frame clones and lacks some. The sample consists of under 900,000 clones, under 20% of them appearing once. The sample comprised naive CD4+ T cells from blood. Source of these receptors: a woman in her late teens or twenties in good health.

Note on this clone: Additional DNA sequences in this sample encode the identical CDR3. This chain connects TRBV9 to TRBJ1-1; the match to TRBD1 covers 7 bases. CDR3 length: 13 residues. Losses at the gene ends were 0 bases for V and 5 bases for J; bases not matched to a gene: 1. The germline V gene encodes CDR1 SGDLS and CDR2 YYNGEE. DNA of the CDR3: TGTGCCAGCAGCGTAGGCAGGGGGACTGAAGCTTTCTTT. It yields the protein CASSVGRGTEAFF.

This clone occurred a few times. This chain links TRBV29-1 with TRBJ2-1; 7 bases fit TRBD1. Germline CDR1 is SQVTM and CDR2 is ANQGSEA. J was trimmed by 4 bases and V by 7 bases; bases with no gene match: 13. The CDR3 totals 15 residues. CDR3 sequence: CSGRGSYLGYNEQFF. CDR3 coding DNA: TGCAGCGGCAGGGGGTCATATCTAGGATACAATGAGCAGTTCTTC.

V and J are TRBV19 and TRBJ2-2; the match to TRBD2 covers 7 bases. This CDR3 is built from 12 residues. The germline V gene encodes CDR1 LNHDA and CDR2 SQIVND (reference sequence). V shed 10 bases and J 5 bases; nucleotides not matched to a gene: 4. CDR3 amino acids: CAIAAGTGELFF. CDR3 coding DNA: TGTGCCATAGCAGCGGGAACCGGGGAGCTGTTTTTT.

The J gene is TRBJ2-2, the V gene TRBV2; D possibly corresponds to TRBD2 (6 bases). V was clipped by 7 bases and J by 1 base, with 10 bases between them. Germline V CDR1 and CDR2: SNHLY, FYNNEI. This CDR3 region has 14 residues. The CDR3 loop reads CASISGENTGELFF. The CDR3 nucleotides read TGTGCCAGCATCTCGGGAGAGAACACCGGGGAGCTGTTTTTT.

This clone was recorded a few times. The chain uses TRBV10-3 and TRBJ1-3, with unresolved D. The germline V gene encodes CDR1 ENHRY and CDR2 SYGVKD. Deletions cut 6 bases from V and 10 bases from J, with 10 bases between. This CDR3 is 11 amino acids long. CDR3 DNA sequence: TGTGCCATCAGGGAGCAGGCTACCATATATTTT. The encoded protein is CAIREQATIYF.

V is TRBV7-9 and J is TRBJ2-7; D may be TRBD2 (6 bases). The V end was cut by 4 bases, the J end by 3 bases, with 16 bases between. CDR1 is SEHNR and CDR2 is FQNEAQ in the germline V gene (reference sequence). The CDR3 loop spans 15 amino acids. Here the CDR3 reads CASSSPAATSYEQYF. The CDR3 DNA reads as TGTGCCAGCAGCTCACCGGCAGCGACTAGCTACGAGCAGTACTTC. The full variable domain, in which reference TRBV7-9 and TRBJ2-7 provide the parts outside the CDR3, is DTGVSQNPRHKITKRGQNVTFRCDPISEHNRLYWYRQTLGQGPEFLTYFQNEAQLEKSRLLSDRFSAERPKGSFSTLEIQRTEQGDSAMYLCASSSPAATSYEQYFGPGTRLTVT.

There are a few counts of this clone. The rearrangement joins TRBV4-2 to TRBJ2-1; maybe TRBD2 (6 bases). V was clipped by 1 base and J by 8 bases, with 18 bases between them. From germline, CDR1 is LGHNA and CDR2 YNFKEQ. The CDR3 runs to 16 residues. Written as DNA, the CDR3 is TGTGCCAGCAGCCAAGGGGACTCCCAGGTTTACGATGAGCAGTTCTTC. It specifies CASSQGDSQVYDEQFF.

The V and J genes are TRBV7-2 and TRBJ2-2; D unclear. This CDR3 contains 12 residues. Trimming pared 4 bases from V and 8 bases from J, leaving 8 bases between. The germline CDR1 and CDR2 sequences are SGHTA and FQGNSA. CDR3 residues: CASSWNVGELFF. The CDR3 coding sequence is TGTGCCAGCAGCTGGAATGTGGGGGAGCTGTTTTTT.

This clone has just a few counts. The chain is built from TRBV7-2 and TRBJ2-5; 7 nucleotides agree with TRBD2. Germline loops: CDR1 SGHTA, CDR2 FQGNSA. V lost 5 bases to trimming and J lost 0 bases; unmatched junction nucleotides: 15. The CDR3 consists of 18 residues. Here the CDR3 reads CASSHPGLEGMYQETQYF. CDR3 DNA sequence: TGTGCCAGCAGCCATCCCGGACTAGAGGGAATGTACCAAGAGACCCAGTACTTC.

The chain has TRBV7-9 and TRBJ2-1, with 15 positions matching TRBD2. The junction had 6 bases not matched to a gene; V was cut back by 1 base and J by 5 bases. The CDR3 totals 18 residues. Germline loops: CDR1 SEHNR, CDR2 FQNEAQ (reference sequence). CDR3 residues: CASSLGWTSGREDNEQFF. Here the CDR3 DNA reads TGTGCCAGCAGCTTAGGGTGGACTAGCGGGAGGGAGGACAATGAGCAGTTCTTC.

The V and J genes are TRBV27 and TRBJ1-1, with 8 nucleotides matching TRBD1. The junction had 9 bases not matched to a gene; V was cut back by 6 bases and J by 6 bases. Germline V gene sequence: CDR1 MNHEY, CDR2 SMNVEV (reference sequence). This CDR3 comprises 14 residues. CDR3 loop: CASRPTGALAEAFF. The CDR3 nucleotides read TGTGCCAGCAGGCCGACAGGGGCACTCGCTGAAGCTTTCTTT.

The CDR3 coding sequence is TGCGCCAGCAGGGGACTAGTTCGGGGCCTATACGAGCAGTACTTC. Translation gives CASRGLVRGLYEQYF. J is TRBJ2-7 and V is TRBV5-1, with 8 bases aligning to TRBD2. This CDR3 has 15 amino acids. The trim removed 5 bases at V and 4 bases at J, leaving 11 bases unmatched. CDR1 and CDR2 (germline): SGHRS, YFSETQ.

CDR3 nucleotide sequence: TGCAGCGTTCGGACTAGCGAGCTGACTACGCAGTATTTT. Translating gives CSVRTSELTTQYF. The chain employs TRBV29-1 and TRBJ2-3; 9 nucleotides align to TRBD2. The ends lost 5 bases at V and 8 bases at J; junction bases unmatched: 8. CDR1 is SQVTM and CDR2 is ANQGSEA in the germline V gene. The CDR3 sequence is 13 residues long.

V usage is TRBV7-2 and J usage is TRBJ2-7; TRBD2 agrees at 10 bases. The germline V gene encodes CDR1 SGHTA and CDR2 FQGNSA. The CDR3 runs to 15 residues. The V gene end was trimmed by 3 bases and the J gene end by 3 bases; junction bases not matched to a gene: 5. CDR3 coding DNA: TGTGCCAGCAGCTTTGTCGGGACTAGCGACTACGAGCAGTACTTC. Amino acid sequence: CASSFVGTSDYEQYF.

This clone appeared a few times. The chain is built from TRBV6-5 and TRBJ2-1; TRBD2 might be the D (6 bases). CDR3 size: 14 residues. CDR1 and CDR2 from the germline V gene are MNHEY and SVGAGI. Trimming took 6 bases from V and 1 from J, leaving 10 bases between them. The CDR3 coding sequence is TGTGCCAGCAGATGGGACTTATCCTACAATGAGCAGTTCTTC. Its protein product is CASRWDLSYNEQFF.

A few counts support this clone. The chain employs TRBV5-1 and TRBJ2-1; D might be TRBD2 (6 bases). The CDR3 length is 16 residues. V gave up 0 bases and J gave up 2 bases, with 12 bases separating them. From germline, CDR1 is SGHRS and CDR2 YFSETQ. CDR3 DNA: TGCGCCAGCAGCTTGGCTACGGGACTCACCTACAATGAGCAGTTCTTC. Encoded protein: CASSLATGLTYNEQFF.

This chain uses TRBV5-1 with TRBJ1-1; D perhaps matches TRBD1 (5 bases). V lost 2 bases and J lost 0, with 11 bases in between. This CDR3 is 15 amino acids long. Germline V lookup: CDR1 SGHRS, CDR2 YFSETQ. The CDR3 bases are TGCGCCAGCAGCTTAAGGGGACTGATGAACACTGAAGCTTTCTTT. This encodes CASSLRGLMNTEAFF.

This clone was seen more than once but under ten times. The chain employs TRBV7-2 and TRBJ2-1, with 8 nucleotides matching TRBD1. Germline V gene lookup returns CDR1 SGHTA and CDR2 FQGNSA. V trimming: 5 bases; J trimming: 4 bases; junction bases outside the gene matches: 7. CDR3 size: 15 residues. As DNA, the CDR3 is TGTGCCAGCAGCATGCAGGGGGCTTTTTACAATGAGCAGTTCTTC. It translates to CASSMQGAFYNEQFF.

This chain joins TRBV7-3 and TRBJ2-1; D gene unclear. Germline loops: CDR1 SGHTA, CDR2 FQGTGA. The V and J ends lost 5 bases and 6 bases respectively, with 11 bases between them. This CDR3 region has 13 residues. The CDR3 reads CASSLPGSNEQFF. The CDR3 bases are TGTGCCAGCAGCCTCCCGGGCTCCAATGAGCAGTTCTTC. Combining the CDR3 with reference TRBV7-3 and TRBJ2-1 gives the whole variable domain GAGVSQTPSNKVTEKGKYVELRCDPISGHTALYWYRQSLGQGPEFLIYFQGTGAADDSGLPNDRFFAVRPEGSVSTLKIQRTERGDSAVYLCASSLPGSNEQFFGPGTRLTVL.

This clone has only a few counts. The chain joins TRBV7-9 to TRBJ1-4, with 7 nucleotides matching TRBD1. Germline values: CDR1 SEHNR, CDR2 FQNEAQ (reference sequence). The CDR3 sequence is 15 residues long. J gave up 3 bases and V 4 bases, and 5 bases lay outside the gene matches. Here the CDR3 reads CASSSGTDSNEKLFF. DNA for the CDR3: TGTGCCAGCAGCTCCGGGACAGACTCTAATGAAAAACTGTTTTTT.

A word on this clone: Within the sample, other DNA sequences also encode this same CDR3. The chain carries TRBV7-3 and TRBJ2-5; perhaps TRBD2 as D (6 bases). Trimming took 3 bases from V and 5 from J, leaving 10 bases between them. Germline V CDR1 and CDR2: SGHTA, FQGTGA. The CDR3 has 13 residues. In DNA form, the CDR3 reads TGTGCCAGCAGCTTCCAGGGAGGTGAGACCCAGTACTTC. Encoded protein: CASSFQGGETQYF.